What follows is one T cell receptor beta chain and its context. Germline V gene sequence: CDR1 SQVTM, CDR2 ANQGSEA. The junction had 5 bases not matched to a gene; V was cut back by 5 bases and J by 5 bases. The CDR3 runs 13 residues. Original processing methods: For nucleated cells, counts were estimated from reference gene primer amplification. Libraries were prepared by immunoSEQ multiplex PCR; TCRdb keeps only in-frame clonotypes and omits some of them. The DNA gave D and trimming, while V, J and clone size come from that table. Altogether some 190,000 clones are present, about 80% being singletons, with the ten largest covering approximately 6.9%. The data were taken from a study of blood T cell repertoires in COVID-19. Study information: Acute-phase and convalescent COVID-19 samples originated in the United States, Italy and Spain. T cells, B-cell-depleted T cells, or PBMCs provided the cDNA or gDNA that served as material.

The gene calls are TRBV29-1 and TRBJ2-1, with 8 positions matching TRBD2. This clonotype originated in a man aged 55 to 69 with acute or convalescent COVID-19. Sequencing input: peripheral blood. The CDR3 nucleotides read TGCAGCGTTCGGGAGGGGGTTAACAATGAGCAGTTCTTC. Translation gives CSVREGVNNEQFF.